This T cell receptor beta chain derives from a study of B cell selection in AIRE deficiency. The CDR3 totals 12 residues. Trimming shortened V by 4 bases and J by 4 bases, and 8 bases separated the two germline ends. The germline gives CDR1 SGHRS, CDR2 YFSETQ. This clone came up once. Sorted regulatory T cells were CD4-positive, CD25-high and CD127-low or negative. Clones were read by immunoSEQ multiplex PCR, and TCRdb kept only the in-frame ones, dropping some. The repertoire holds roughly 22,000 clones, less than 95% seen once, with around 2% in the top ten. V usage is TRBV5-1 and J usage is TRBJ1-2; D unclear. The source material was Tregs sorted from PBMCs. This clonotype was sampled from a human donor with AIRE deficiency. The CDR3 nucleotides read TGCGCCAGCAGCGCCTCGTCCTATGGCTACACCTTC. This encodes CASSASSYGYTF.